This entry concerns a single T cell receptor (beta chain). Germline lookup yields CDR1 SGDLS and CDR2 YYNGEE. With 3 bases removed from V and 2 bases from J, the gap between germline ends came to 11 bases. This CDR3 has 14 amino acids. This sample is drawn from a study of blood T cells in healthy people across ages. Together with a sample-barcoded 5' primer, a J-beta primer mix was included in a second PCR lasting 7 to 11 cycles. TCRdb used MiXCR to reprocess the 5' RACE reads, holding one entry per CDR3 protein. The repertoire holds around 1,900,000 distinct CDR3 sequences, with about two fifths as singletons.

The chain recombines TRBV9 with TRBJ1-2; D is ambiguous. Sequenced material: blood. The TCR was taken from a human donor in good health. The CDR3 is CASSEAGINYGYTF. Here the CDR3 DNA reads TGTGCCAGCAGCGAGGCGGGGATAAACTATGGCTACACCTTC. The full variable domain, its missing parts supplied by reference TRBV9 and TRBJ1-2, is DSGVTQTPKHLITATGQRVTLRCSPRSGDLSVYWYQQSLDQGLQFLIQYYNGEERAKGNILERFSAQQFPDLHSELNLSSLELGDSALYFCASSEAGINYGYTFGSGTRLTVV.